This T cell receptor (beta chain) derives from a study of CD8 T cells in ankylosing spondylitis. Generation of TCR beta libraries employed quantitative 5'-RACE incorporating molecular barcodes. TCRdb reprocessed the 5' RACE reads with MiXCR, giving one entry per CDR3 protein. The sample holds 230,000 or so distinct CDR3 sequences, around 25% seen once. This sequence originates from a male donor with ankylosing spondylitis or in good health (not recorded which). The sequencing sample was made of blood, either unsorted or a sorted T cell fraction (not recorded which).

CDR3 DNA sequence: TGCAGTGCTAGGAGGGGGCGATATGGCGGGGAGCTGTTTTTT. This gives the protein CSARRGRYGGELFF. The chain combines TRBV20-1 with TRBJ2-2, with 7 bases identical to TRBD1. CDR1 and CDR2 from the germline V gene are DFQATT and SNEGSKA (reference sequence). With 3 bases clipped from V and 7 bases from J, the junction kept 8 bases outside the gene matches. This CDR3 comprises 14 residues.